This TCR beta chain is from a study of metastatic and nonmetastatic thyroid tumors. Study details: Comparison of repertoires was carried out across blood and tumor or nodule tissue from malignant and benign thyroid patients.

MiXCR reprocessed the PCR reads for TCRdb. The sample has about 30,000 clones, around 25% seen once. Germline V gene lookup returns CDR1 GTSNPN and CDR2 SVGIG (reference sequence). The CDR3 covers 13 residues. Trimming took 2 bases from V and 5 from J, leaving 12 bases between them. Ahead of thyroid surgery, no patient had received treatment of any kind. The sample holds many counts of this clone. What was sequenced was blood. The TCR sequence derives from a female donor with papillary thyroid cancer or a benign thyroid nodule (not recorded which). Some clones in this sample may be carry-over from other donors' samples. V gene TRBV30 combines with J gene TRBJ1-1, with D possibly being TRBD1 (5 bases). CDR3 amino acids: CAWSTEGWTEAFF. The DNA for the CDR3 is TGTGCCTGGAGTACGGAGGGGTGGACTGAAGCTTTCTTT.